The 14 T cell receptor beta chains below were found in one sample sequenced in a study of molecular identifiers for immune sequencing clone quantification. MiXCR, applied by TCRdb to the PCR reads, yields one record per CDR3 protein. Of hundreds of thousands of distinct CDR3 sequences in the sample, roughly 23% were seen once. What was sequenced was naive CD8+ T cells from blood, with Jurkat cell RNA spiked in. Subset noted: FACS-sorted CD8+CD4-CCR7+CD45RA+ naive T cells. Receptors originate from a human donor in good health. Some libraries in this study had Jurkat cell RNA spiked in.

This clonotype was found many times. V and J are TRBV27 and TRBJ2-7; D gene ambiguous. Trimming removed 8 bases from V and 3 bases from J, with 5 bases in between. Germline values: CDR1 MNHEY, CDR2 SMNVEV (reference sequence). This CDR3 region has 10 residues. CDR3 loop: CASGYYEQYF. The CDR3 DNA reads TGTGCCAGCGGTTACTACGAGCAGTACTTC.

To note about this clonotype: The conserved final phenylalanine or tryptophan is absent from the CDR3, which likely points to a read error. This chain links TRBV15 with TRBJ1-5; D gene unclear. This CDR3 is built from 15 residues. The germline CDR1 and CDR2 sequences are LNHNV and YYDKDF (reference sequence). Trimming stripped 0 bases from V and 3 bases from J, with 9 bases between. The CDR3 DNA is TGTGCCACCAGCAGAGATCGGCTCTCCAATCAGCCCCAGCATATT. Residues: CATSRDRLSNQPQHI.

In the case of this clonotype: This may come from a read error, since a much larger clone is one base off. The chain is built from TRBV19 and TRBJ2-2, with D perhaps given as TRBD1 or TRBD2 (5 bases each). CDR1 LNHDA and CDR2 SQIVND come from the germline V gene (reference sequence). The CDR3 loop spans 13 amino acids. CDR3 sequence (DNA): TGTGCCAGTAGTATAACGGACACCGGGGAGCTGGTTTTT. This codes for CASSITDTGELVF.

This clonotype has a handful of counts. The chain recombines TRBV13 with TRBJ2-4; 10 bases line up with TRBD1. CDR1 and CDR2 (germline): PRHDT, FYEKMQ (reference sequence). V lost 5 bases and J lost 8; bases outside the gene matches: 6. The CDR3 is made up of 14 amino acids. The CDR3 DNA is TGTGCCAGCAGCCCCGACAGGGGGCAGTACATTCAGTACTTC. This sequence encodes CASSPDRGQYIQYF.

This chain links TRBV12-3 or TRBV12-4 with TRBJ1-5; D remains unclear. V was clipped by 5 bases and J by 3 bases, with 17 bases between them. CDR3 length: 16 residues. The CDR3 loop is CASSRSDLNINQPQHF. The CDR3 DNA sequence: TGTGCCAGCAGTCGATCAGACCTAAATATCAATCAGCCCCAGCATTTT.

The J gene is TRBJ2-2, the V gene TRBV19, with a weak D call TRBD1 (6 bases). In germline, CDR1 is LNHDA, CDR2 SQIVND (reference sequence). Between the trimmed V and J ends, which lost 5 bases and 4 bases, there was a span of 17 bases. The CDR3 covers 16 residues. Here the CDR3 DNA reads TGTGCCAGTAGTTGGGGGCAGGGTGTGAGCACCGGGGAGCTGTTTTTT. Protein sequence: CASSWGQGVSTGELFF.

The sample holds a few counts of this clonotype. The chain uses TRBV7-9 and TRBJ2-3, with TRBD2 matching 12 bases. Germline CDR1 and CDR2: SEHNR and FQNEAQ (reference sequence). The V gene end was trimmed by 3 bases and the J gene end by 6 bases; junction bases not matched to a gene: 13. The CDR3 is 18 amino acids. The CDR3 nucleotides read TGTGCCAGCAGCTTTCTTCGGTCTAGCGGGGGGGCTGCGGATACGCAGTATTTT. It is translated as CASSFLRSSGGAADTQYF.

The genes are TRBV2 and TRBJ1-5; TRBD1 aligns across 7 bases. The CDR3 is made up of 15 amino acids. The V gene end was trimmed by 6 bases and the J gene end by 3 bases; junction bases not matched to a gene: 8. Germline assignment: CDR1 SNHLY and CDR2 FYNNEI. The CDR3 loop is CASSQDGTDNQPQHF. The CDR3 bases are TGTGCCAGCAGCCAGGACGGGACAGACAATCAGCCCCAGCATTTT.

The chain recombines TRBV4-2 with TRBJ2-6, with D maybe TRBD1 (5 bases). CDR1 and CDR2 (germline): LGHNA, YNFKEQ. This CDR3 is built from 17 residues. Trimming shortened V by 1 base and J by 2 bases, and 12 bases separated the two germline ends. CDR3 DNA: TGTGCCAGCAGCCAAGTAGGGGCGCTTGCTGGGGCCAACGTCCTGACTTTC. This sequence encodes CASSQVGALAGANVLTF.

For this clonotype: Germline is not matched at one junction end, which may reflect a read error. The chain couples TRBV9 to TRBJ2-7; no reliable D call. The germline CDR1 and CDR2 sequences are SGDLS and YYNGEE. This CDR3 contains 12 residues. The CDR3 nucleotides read TGTGCCAGCGGCGTAGTGGGTAGTGTCGGTTACTTC. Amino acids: CASGVVGSVGYF.

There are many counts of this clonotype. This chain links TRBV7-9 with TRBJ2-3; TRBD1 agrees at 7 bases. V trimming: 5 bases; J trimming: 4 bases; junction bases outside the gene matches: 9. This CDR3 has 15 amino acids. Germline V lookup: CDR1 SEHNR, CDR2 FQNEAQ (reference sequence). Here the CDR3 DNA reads TGTGCCAGCAGCCCTGGGGACAGCCGTGCAGATACGCAGTATTTT. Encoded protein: CASSPGDSRADTQYF.

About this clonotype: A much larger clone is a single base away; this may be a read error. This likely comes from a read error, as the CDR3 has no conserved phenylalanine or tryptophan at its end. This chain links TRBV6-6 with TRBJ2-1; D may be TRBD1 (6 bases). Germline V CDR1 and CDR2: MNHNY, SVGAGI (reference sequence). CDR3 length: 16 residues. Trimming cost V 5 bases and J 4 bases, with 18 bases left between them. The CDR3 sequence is CASSVSGQPSYNEQFL. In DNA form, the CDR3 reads TGTGCCAGCAGTGTCTCTGGACAGCCGAGTTACAATGAGCAGTTCTTG.

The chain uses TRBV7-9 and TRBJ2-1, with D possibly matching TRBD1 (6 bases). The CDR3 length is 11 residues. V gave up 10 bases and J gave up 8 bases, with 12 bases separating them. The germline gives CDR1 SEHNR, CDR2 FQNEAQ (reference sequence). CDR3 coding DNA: TGTGCCACCTCAGGGGCCGATGAGCAGTTCTTC. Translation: CATSGADEQFF.

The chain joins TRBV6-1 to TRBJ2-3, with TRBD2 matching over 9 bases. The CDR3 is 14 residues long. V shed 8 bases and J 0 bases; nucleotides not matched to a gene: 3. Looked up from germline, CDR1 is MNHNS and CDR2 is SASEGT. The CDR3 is CASWGLASTDTQYF. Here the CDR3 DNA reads TGTGCCAGCTGGGGACTAGCCAGCACAGATACGCAGTATTTT.